This T cell receptor (beta chain) derives from a study of CD8 T cells in ankylosing spondylitis. Study-wide findings and caveats: Disease-linked clones reportedly concentrated significantly in matched ankylosing spondylitis synovial fluid. A TCR beta motif made of eight highly homologous variants seemed typical of ankylosing spondylitis blood.

Via MiXCR, TCRdb re-called the 5' RACE reads, giving one row per CDR3 protein. The table records about 250,000 distinct CDR3 sequences, 18% of them present only once. The V segment lost 4 bases and the J segment 9 bases; nucleotides outside the gene matches: 5. From germline, CDR1 is SQVTM and CDR2 ANQGSEA. The CDR3 is made up of 12 amino acids. This clonotype was picked up a small number of times. The antigen remains undetermined. The receptor's source is a male donor with ankylosing spondylitis or in good health (not recorded which). The rearrangement links TRBV29-1 to TRBJ2-1, with 8 bases fitting TRBD2. Sequencing was carried out using blood, either unsorted or a sorted T cell fraction (not recorded which). This chain's CDR3 is CSVVTGGVEQFF. DNA for the CDR3: TGCAGCGTTGTAACGGGGGGGGTTGAGCAGTTCTTC.